The present T cell receptor (beta chain) was sequenced within a study of CD8+ T cells in alopecia areata (dated by TCRdb to between 2018 and 2020). About the study as a whole: The treated patients took part in an open-label pilot trial in which moderate-to-severe alopecia areata was treated with oral tofacitinib at 5 to 10 mg twice daily. Tofacitinib was administered for 6 to 18 months, and 6 months of follow-up off drug were then conducted to assess delayed response and recurrence. Disease severity in treated patients was measured with the SALT score, which quantifies the percentage of affected scalp surface area. High-throughput TCRbeta sequencing was used to examine T cell clonal expansion in alopecia areata in both the C3H/HeJ mouse model and human patients. Human TCRbeta sequencing covered scalp tissue and sorted CD4+ and CD8+ peripheral blood T cells from patchy and totalis/universalis alopecia areata patients and healthy controls. Biopsies were taken from tofacitinib-treated patients at baseline and again at 4 and 24 weeks into treatment, and several of those patients also had a later scalp biopsy. Scalp clonality was compared across normal scalp (n=4), patchy alopecia areata scalp (n=8), and alopecia totalis/universalis scalp (n=8). RNA came from the PAXgene miRNA kit for fixed scalp, the miRNeasy kit for PBMCs, and the RNeasy kit for mouse skin. TCRbeta CDR3 regions were amplified by immunoSEQ multiplex PCR using 35 Vbeta forward and 13 Jbeta reverse primers.

The full study reports these points: Unlike mouse skin, which is dominated by gammadelta T cells, normal human skin has resident alphabeta T cells that are also sequenced, and this complicates analysis of the scalp TCR repertoire. With tofacitinib, both scalp clonality and the number of expanded CD8+ clones among the top 100 scalp clones went down significantly. During tofacitinib treatment, many expanded lesional clones remained in scalp and blood, and this persistence may partly explain relapse after treatment is stopped. Because the treated cohort was small and included a single nonresponder, larger studies are needed to assess links between baseline CD8+ expansion and response. Compared with mice, TCR sequences shared between patients were less clear, possibly partly because of HLA diversity across the patient population. Higher clonality and more expanded CD8+ clones were observed in lesional scalp than in normal scalp, particularly in alopecia totalis/universalis, a finding suggestive of antigenic drive.

The method behind the library was the immunoSEQ multiplex PCR assay. For TCR sequencing, RNA was extracted from every sample and reverse transcribed into cDNA to serve as template. First-strand cDNA was synthesized using SuperScript III with a 2:1 mix of oligo-dT and random hexamers. A synthetic immune receptor repertoire was used to gauge amplification bias, and whatever bias remained was removed computationally. The source study handled its data this way. After raw reads were preprocessed to remove errors, the CDR3 was defined following IMGT conventions as running from the conserved cysteine to phenylalanine. Clonality was computed as 1 minus the Shannon entropy, with the entropy normalized by log2 of the number of productive unique TCRs. CD4 or CD8 identity of scalp clones was inferred by cross-referencing scalp TCRbeta sequences with sorted blood CD4 and CD8 repertoires. Here the immuneACCESS table is served through TCRdb, limited to in-frame sequences with V and J called. Missing clones are a known gap in these copies; in checked studies unresolved V genes cover under half, and the rest lacks a known reason. V, J and clone size are taken as reported in that table, and D and trimming were inferred from the DNA itself. The sample has about 270,000 clones on record, about 62% of them singletons. Clones ranked in the top ten supply 0.75% to 0.95% of the sample.

The meaning of the sample's treatment or condition label: oral pan-JAK inhibitor, 5-10 mg twice daily. Lesional scalp punch biopsies and peripheral blood were obtained from alopecia areata patients. After PBMCs were isolated by density centrifugation and stained for CD3, CD4 and CD8, a FACSAria was used to sort CD4+ and CD8+ T cells. For this clone: This receptor's antigen is unknown. It has no much larger one-base neighbor in the sample; base qualities were not kept. This sample includes further DNA sequences coding for the same CDR3.

CDR1 SGDLS and CDR2 YYNGEE were looked up in the germline V gene. Its CDR3 holds 13 amino acids, cysteine through phenylalanine. The DNA shown is the 39-base CDR3, in frame from base 1. V was cut back by 2 bases and J by 1 base, leaving a gap of 6 bases between them. The chain is assembled from TRBV9 and TRBJ1-2, and the D gene may be TRBD1, 5 bases matching. Here the sequenced sample was CD4+ T cells sorted from blood, taken at approximately week 51, from a patient treated with tofacitinib. The TCR comes from a human donor with alopecia areata. The DNA sequence follows: TGTGCCAGCAGCGTGGACAATAACTATGGCTACACCTTC. Its product reads: CASSVDNNYGYTF.